The next 24 T cell receptor beta chains were all read from a single sample in a study of blood T cell repertoires in COVID-19. The method was immunoSEQ multiplex PCR; TCRdb's version includes in-frame clones alone and lacks a portion of them. The data hold about 200,000 clones, with 70% to 90% observed a single time. The sequenced sample was peripheral blood. The source of these receptors is a man in his 60s with COVID-19, enrolled during active disease.

V and J are TRBV11-3 and TRBJ1-2; D gene ambiguous. CDR3 size: 12 residues. CDR1 is SGHNT, CDR2 YENEEA, per germline. The ends were cut back, 8 bases at V and 8 bases at J, with 15 bases in the middle. CDR3 DNA: TGTGCCAGCCTTCGGGGTGGGGAAGGCTACACCTTC. Its translation: CASLRGGEGYTF.

This chain uses TRBV27 with TRBJ2-7; D remains ambiguous. Germline loops: CDR1 MNHEY, CDR2 SMNVEV (reference sequence). The CDR3 has 13 residues. The germline V and J ends were trimmed by 5 bases and 3 bases, with 11 bases remaining between them. The CDR3 region has the DNA TGTGCCAGCAGTCATGGGCAGAACTACGAGCAGTACTTC. Encoded protein: CASSHGQNYEQYF.

The chain combines TRBV3-1 (or the pseudogene TRBV3-2) with TRBJ1-1; D perhaps matches TRBD1 (5 bases). CDR3 length equals 14 residues. Germline values: CDR1 LGHDT, CDR2 YNNKEL (reference sequence). V dropped 1 base and J dropped 5 bases, with 11 bases sitting between them. In DNA form, the CDR3 reads TGTGCCAGCAGCCAAGCGCGGGGGAGGACTGAAGCTTTCTTT. Amino acid sequence: CASSQARGRTEAFF.

This chain connects TRBV6-1 to TRBJ1-5, with D unclear. The CDR3 covers 13 residues. V lost 2 bases and J lost 9, with 11 bases in between. Germline CDR1 and CDR2: MNHNS and SASEGT. In DNA, the CDR3 is TGTGCCAGCAGTGAATCGGGTACCTGGCCCCAGCATTTT. Translated, it gives CASSESGTWPQHF.

The V call is TRBV11-3, the J call TRBJ1-1, with D tentatively TRBD1 (5 bases). The CDR3 has 16 residues. V was shortened by 1 base and J by 0 bases, with 12 bases between the two germline ends. CDR1 SGHNT and CDR2 YENEEA come from the germline V gene. The CDR3 nucleotides are TGTGCCAGCAGCTTAGGTGGGACTGGCATGAACACTGAAGCTTTCTTT. Its protein product is CASSLGGTGMNTEAFF.

The DNA of the CDR3 is TGCGCCAGCAGTGAGGCAGGGGGTGGACCCCTCCACTTT. Protein: CASSEAGGGPLHF. The chain carries TRBV10-1 and TRBJ1-6; 7 nucleotides align to TRBD1. Per the germline V gene, CDR1 is WNHNN and CDR2 is SYGVQD (reference sequence). The CDR3 length is 13 residues. Unmatched junction bases numbered 4, after V lost 2 bases and J lost 12 bases.

The chain employs TRBV9 and TRBJ1-1, with 7 bases identical to TRBD1. The V gene end was trimmed by 4 bases and the J gene end by 0 bases; junction bases not matched to a gene: 6. The CDR3 extends over 15 amino acids. Germline lookup yields CDR1 SGDLS and CDR2 YYNGEE. The CDR3 loop is CASSPPGQMNTEAFF. In nucleotides, the CDR3 is TGTGCCAGCAGCCCACCGGGACAGATGAACACTGAAGCTTTCTTT.

In this sample, this clone turned up a few times. The chain links TRBV6-5 to TRBJ2-7, with a weak D call TRBD2 (6 bases). This CDR3 spans 12 amino acids. Germline loops: CDR1 MNHEY, CDR2 SVGAGI. The V gene lost 10 bases and the J gene lost 2 bases, with 12 bases spanning the gap. CDR3 amino acids: CAIRGVTYEQYF. For the CDR3, the DNA is TGTGCCATCCGCGGGGTGACCTACGAGCAGTACTTC.

This clone was detected only a few times. The chain has TRBV15 and TRBJ2-1, with 8 nucleotides matching TRBD2. This CDR3 has 17 residues. In germline, CDR1 is LNHNV, CDR2 YYDKDF (reference sequence). Unmatched junction bases numbered 16, after V lost 3 bases and J lost 9 bases. The CDR3: CATSSPLAGKDIGEQFF. Here the CDR3 DNA reads TGTGCCACCAGCAGCCCTTTAGCGGGAAAGGATATAGGTGAGCAGTTCTTC.

The gene calls are TRBV7-9 and TRBJ2-2, with a possible D match to TRBD1 (5 bases). The germline CDR1 and CDR2 sequences are SEHNR and FQNEAQ (reference sequence). The CDR3 extends over 13 amino acids. The V gene lost 6 bases and the J gene lost 5 bases, with 10 bases spanning the gap. CDR3 in DNA: TGTGCCAGCAGGGCCCAGGGAACCGGGGAGCTGTTTTTT. Protein sequence: CASRAQGTGELFF.

The chain recombines TRBV2 with TRBJ2-3; 15 bases line up with TRBD2. J lost 6 bases, V lost 9 bases, and 7 bases had no gene match. This CDR3 is built from 15 residues. In germline, CDR1 is SNHLY, CDR2 FYNNEI. The CDR3 coding sequence is TGTGCCAGTACTGGACTAGCGGGAGGGGCGGATACGCAGTATTTT. Translating it yields CASTGLAGGADTQYF.

The chain carries TRBV11-2 and TRBJ2-1; D call uncertain. The CDR3 covers 14 residues. Per germline, CDR1 SGHAT and CDR2 FQNNGV. V lost 1 base and J lost 5, with 9 bases in between. CDR3 sequence reads: CASSLGSRDNEQFF. The CDR3 coding sequence is TGTGCCAGCAGCTTAGGGTCACGGGACAATGAGCAGTTCTTC. The full variable domain, completed using reference TRBV11-2 and TRBJ2-1, is EAGVAQSPRYKIIEKRQSVAFWCNPISGHATLYWYQQILGQGPKLLIQFQNNGVVDDSQLPKDRFSAERLKGVDSTLKIQPAKLEDSAVYLCASSLGSRDNEQFFGPGTRLTVL.

This chain connects TRBV19 to TRBJ1-5, with D uncertain. V lost 0 bases, J lost 5 bases, and 11 bases lay in between. Germline V lookup: CDR1 LNHDA, CDR2 SQIVND (reference sequence). The CDR3 has 15 amino acids. CDR3 protein: CASSIEAGYHQPQHF. The CDR3 DNA sequence: TGTGCCAGTAGTATAGAGGCAGGCTACCATCAGCCCCAGCATTTT. The entire variable domain, with the rest obtained from reference TRBV19 and TRBJ1-5, is as follows: DGGITQSPKYLFRKEGQNVTLSCEQNLNHDAMYWYRQDPGQGLRLIYYSQIVNDFQKGDIAEGYSVSREKKESFPLTVTSAQKNPTAFYLCASSIEAGYHQPQHFGDGTRLSIL.

The chain has TRBV30 and TRBJ1-1; a possible D gene is TRBD1 (6 bases). CDR3 length: 15 amino acids. V was cut by 3 bases and J by 1 base, with 15 bases left in between. Germline V gene sequence: CDR1 GTSNPN, CDR2 SVGIG (reference sequence). CDR3 region: CAWRMWGQSNTEAFF. The CDR3 DNA is TGTGCCTGGAGGATGTGGGGGCAGTCGAACACTGAAGCTTTCTTT.

The chain links TRBV5-6 to TRBJ2-5, with 7 bases fitting TRBD1. CDR1 and CDR2 (germline): SGHDT, YYEEEE. The CDR3 is 13 residues long. V was clipped by 1 base and J by 4 bases; unmatched bases: 1. The CDR3 sequence: CASSLNRGETQYF. The CDR3 DNA is TGTGCCAGCAGCTTGAACAGGGGAGAGACCCAGTACTTC. Drawing the rest from reference TRBV5-6 and TRBJ2-5, the complete variable domain is DAGVTQSPTHLIKTRGQQVTLRCSPKSGHDTVSWYQQALGQGPQFIFQYYEEEERQRGNFPDRFSGHQFPNYSSELNVNALLLGDSALYLCASSLNRGETQYFGPGTRLLVL.

The chain employs TRBV28 and TRBJ1-6, with D perhaps TRBD1 (5 bases). The germline CDR1 and CDR2 sequences are MDHEN and SYDVKM. The CDR3 runs 18 residues. V was shortened by 3 bases and J by 8 bases, with 23 bases between the two germline ends. The CDR3 DNA is TGTGCCAGCAGTTTCCCCGTCACAGGATTTTTCGGTCATTCACCCCTCCACTTT. Translated: CASSFPVTGFFGHSPLHF.

V is TRBV5-1 and J is TRBJ2-1, with 7 bases lining up with TRBD1. V lost 0 bases, J lost 4 bases, and 4 bases stayed unmatched. The CDR3 runs 15 residues. Germline values: CDR1 SGHRS, CDR2 YFSETQ. CDR3 DNA sequence: TGCGCCAGCAGCTTGGAGCAGGGGGAGTACAATGAGCAGTTCTTC. This translates into CASSLEQGEYNEQFF.

The chain combines TRBV7-3 with TRBJ2-1, with 8 bases matching TRBD2. This CDR3 is built from 15 residues. Germline CDR1 reads SGHTA; CDR2 reads FQGTGA. V lost 2 bases to trimming and J lost 9 bases; unmatched junction nucleotides: 9. Here the CDR3 reads CASSLDGGRSGEQFF. The CDR3 DNA is TGTGCCAGCAGCTTAGATGGCGGGAGGAGTGGTGAGCAGTTCTTC.

This chain connects TRBV2 to TRBJ1-5; 7 bases match TRBD1. V lost 4 bases, J lost 11 bases, and 8 bases stayed unmatched. Germline V CDR1 and CDR2: SNHLY, FYNNEI. The CDR3 is made up of 13 amino acids. The CDR3 region has the DNA TGTGCCAGCAGTGTCTCCCGGGACAGTACCCAGCATTTT. It specifies CASSVSRDSTQHF.

This chain uses TRBV23-1 with TRBJ1-5; TRBD1 is a possible D gene (6 bases). TRBV23-1 is filed as an ORF, its function uncertain. CDR3 size: 17 residues. V shed 2 bases and J shed 0 bases, with 14 bases lying between them. CDR3 sequence (DNA): TGCGCCAGCAGTCAAGCCCCGACAGGATATAGCAATCAGCCCCAGCATTTT. Residues: CASSQAPTGYSNQPQHF.

The CDR3 loop is CASSPETPQASPQHF. The CDR3 nucleotides are TGTGCCAGCAGTCCCGAAACCCCACAGGCTTCGCCCCAGCATTTT. V gene TRBV28 combines with J gene TRBJ1-5; D is possibly TRBD1 (5 bases). CDR3 size: 15 residues. Per germline, CDR1 MDHEN and CDR2 SYDVKM. Trimming stripped 5 bases from V and 9 bases from J, with 20 bases between.

Here the CDR3 DNA reads TGTGCCAGCAGTGATAACAGGGGGCACTACGAGCAGTACTTC. Its translation is CASSDNRGHYEQYF. The chain is built from TRBV6-2 or TRBV6-3 and TRBJ2-7, with 9 positions matching TRBD1. The trim removed 5 bases at V and 3 bases at J, leaving 5 bases unmatched. CDR1 and CDR2 from the germline V gene are MNHEY and SVGEGT. The CDR3 has 14 amino acids.

This chain links TRBV27 with TRBJ2-5, with D possibly TRBD1 on 6 matching bases. The CDR3 is made up of 15 amino acids. Germline loops: CDR1 MNHEY, CDR2 SMNVEV (reference sequence). Trimming took 4 bases from V and 4 from J, leaving 16 bases between them. The CDR3 reads CASSSRRGLSETQYF. The CDR3 DNA sequence: TGTGCCAGCAGTTCAAGAAGGGGGTTATCAGAGACCCAGTACTTC.

The chain links TRBV5-6 to TRBJ2-1, with D perhaps TRBD2 (6 bases). The germline V gene encodes CDR1 SGHDT and CDR2 YYEEEE. Trimming stripped 4 bases from V and 10 bases from J, with 12 bases between. The CDR3 loop spans 12 amino acids. Here the CDR3 DNA reads TGTGCCAGCAGCAGGGCGGGGTGGGAGCAGTTCTTC. Its translation is CASSRAGWEQFF.